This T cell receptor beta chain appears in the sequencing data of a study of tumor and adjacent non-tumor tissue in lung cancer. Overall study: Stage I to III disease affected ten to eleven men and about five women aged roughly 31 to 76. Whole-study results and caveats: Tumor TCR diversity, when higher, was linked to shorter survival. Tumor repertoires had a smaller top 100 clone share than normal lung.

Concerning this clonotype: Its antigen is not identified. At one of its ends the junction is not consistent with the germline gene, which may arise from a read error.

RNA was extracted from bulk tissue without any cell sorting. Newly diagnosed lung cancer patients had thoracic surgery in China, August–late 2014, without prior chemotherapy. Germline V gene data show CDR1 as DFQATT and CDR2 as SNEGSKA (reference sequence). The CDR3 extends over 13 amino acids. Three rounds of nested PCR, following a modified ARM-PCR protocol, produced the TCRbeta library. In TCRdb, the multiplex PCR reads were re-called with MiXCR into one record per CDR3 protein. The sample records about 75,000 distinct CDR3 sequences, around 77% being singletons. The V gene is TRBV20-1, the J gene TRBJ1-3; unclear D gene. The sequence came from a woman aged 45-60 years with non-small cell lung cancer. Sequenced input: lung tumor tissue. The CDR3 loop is CSAPRRSGNTIYF. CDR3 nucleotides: TGCAGTGCCCCCCGCCGATCTGGAAACACCATATACTTT.